These 23 T cell receptor beta chains came from one sample sequenced in a study of blood T cell repertoires in COVID-19. Repertoires were generated with immunoSEQ multiplex PCR, while TCRdb's copy carries only in-frame clones and drops some. This table has about 97,000 clones, around nine tenths appearing once. The sequencing input was peripheral blood. All receptors derive from a man in his fifties or sixties with acute or convalescent COVID-19.

The rearrangement uses TRBV7-9 and TRBJ2-1; 10 nucleotides align to TRBD1. The V gene end was trimmed by 3 bases and the J gene end by 8 bases; junction bases not matched to a gene: 4. Germline CDR1 reads SEHNR; CDR2 reads FQNEAQ (reference sequence). The CDR3 spans 14 residues. DNA of the CDR3: TGTGCCAGCAGCTTGGCCGGGACAGGGGATGAGCAGTTCTTC. Its translation: CASSLAGTGDEQFF.

The V gene is TRBV9, the J gene TRBJ2-2, with D tentatively TRBD1 (8 bases). The CDR3 contains 17 residues. V was trimmed by 3 bases and J by 4 bases, leaving 19 bases between them. CDR1 SGDLS and CDR2 YYNGEE come from the germline V gene. CDR3 protein: CASSAPGQGGGTGELFF. As DNA, the CDR3 is TGTGCCAGCAGCGCCCCAGGACAGGGAGGGGGCACCGGGGAGCTGTTTTTT.

The chain recombines TRBV6-1 with TRBJ1-5; D is possibly TRBD1 (5 bases). V gave up 3 bases and J gave up 2 bases, with 14 bases separating them. The CDR3 runs 16 residues. Germline CDR1 and CDR2: MNHNS and SASEGT. The DNA for the CDR3 is TGTGCCAGCAGTGATGGGAGGGGACGGGGCAATCAGCCCCAGCATTTT. This translates into CASSDGRGRGNQPQHF.

The chain has TRBV5-1 and TRBJ1-6; D gene uncertain. Trimming took off 1 base at V and 10 bases at J, with 12 bases between the two ends. The V gene's germline CDR1 is SGHRS and CDR2 YFSETQ. CDR3 size: 14 residues. The CDR3 region is CASSLSQSESPLHF. CDR3 in DNA: TGCGCCAGCAGCTTGAGCCAGTCGGAGTCACCCCTCCACTTT.

This chain's CDR3 is CATRAGGGNEKLFF. DNA of the CDR3: TGTGCCACCAGGGCGGGGGGGGGTAATGAAAAACTGTTTTTT. This chain uses TRBV15 with TRBJ1-4; a possible D gene is TRBD1 (5 bases). Deletions cut 6 bases from V and 4 bases from J, with 12 bases between. This CDR3 spans 14 amino acids. Germline V gene lookup returns CDR1 LNHNV and CDR2 YYDKDF (reference sequence).

V is TRBV19 and J is TRBJ1-5; unclear D gene. Germline V gene lookup returns CDR1 LNHDA and CDR2 SQIVND (reference sequence). The length of the CDR3 is 15 residues. V gave up 3 bases and J gave up 0 bases, with 9 bases separating them. CDR3 amino acids: CASSIPRISNQPQHF. For the CDR3, the DNA is TGTGCCAGTAGTATCCCTCGTATTAGCAATCAGCCCCAGCATTTT.

The chain recombines TRBV18 with TRBJ1-2, with D hard to call. The V and J ends lost 7 bases and 8 bases respectively, with 17 bases between them. The CDR3 has 13 residues. The germline V gene encodes CDR1 KGHSH and CDR2 LQKENI. The DNA of the CDR3 is TGTGCCAGCTTATTGTCAACGGGAGGCGGCTACACCTTC. This gives the protein CASLLSTGGGYTF.

The CDR3 here is CASSLEPGTIGTGELFF. The DNA for the CDR3 is TGCGCCAGCAGCTTGGAGCCCGGGACAATAGGCACCGGGGAGCTGTTTTTT. The rearrangement links TRBV5-1 to TRBJ2-2; D perhaps matches TRBD1 (6 bases). Germline V gene sequence: CDR1 SGHRS, CDR2 YFSETQ. The CDR3 extends over 17 amino acids. V dropped 0 bases and J dropped 4 bases, with 16 bases sitting between them.

V is TRBV6-5 and J is TRBJ2-7; unclear D gene. V shed 0 bases and J shed 0 bases, with 12 bases lying between them. The CDR3 is made up of 16 amino acids. Germline assignment: CDR1 MNHEY and CDR2 SVGAGI. CDR3 loop: CASSYSNPRFSYEQYF. The CDR3 DNA is TGTGCCAGCAGTTACTCGAATCCTAGATTCTCCTACGAGCAGTACTTC.

This sequence joins TRBV2 and TRBJ1-4; TRBD1 matches 11 bases. V shed 5 bases and J 8 bases; nucleotides not matched to a gene: 13. CDR3 length: 17 residues. CDR1 and CDR2 from the germline V gene are SNHLY and FYNNEI. CDR3 sequence (DNA): TGTGCCAGCAGTAGACCGGGACAGGGGGTCGAAAAAGAAAAACTGTTTTTT. This translates into CASSRPGQGVEKEKLFF.

The chain employs TRBV27 and TRBJ1-6, with 9 nucleotides matching TRBD1. Unmatched junction bases numbered 10, after V lost 5 bases and J lost 5 bases. This CDR3 has 17 amino acids. Germline CDR1 MNHEY, CDR2 SMNVEV (reference sequence). CDR3 region: CASSTPSTGGDNSPLHF. DNA for the CDR3: TGTGCCAGCAGTACTCCGTCTACAGGGGGCGATAATTCACCCCTCCACTTT.

J is TRBJ1-2 and V is TRBV27; TRBD1 matches at 9 bases. V shed 5 bases, J shed 5 bases, and the junction held 6 bases outside the gene matches. Germline CDR1 reads MNHEY; CDR2 reads SMNVEV (reference sequence). The CDR3 totals 14 residues. The CDR3 coding sequence is TGTGCCAGCAGTAGAACAGGGGGCGTATATGGCTACACCTTC. Translating gives CASSRTGGVYGYTF.

This clone was observed a single time. The chain has TRBV23-1 and TRBJ1-6; TRBD1 matches 7 bases. TRBV23-1 is an ORF, with its function uncertain. The CDR3 is 17 residues long. J was trimmed by 8 bases and V by 6 bases; bases with no gene match: 16. Here the CDR3 reads CASRPLNRGRGDSPLHF. The CDR3 DNA follows: TGCGCCAGCAGGCCGCTGAACAGGGGCCGTGGGGATTCACCCCTCCACTTT.

The chain links TRBV30 to TRBJ2-1; 9 positions match TRBD2. The CDR3 runs to 17 residues. CDR1 and CDR2 from the germline V gene are GTSNPN and SVGIG (reference sequence). Trimming took 3 bases from V and 5 from J; bases not matched to a gene: 14. Here the CDR3 reads CAWRDPSRLAGNNEQFF. The DNA of the CDR3 is TGTGCCTGGAGGGACCCTTCGAGGCTAGCGGGGAACAATGAGCAGTTCTTC.

The chain employs TRBV6-5 and TRBJ1-1; TRBD1 aligns across 9 bases. V dropped 5 bases and J dropped 5; count of bases not matched to a gene: 6. The V gene's germline CDR1 is MNHEY and CDR2 SVGAGI. This CDR3 has 14 amino acids. The CDR3 spells CASSTTGGRTEAFF. The CDR3 DNA reads as TGTGCCAGCAGTACGACAGGGGGTAGGACTGAAGCTTTCTTT.

This chain uses TRBV13 with TRBJ2-3, with TRBD2 as a possible D gene (7 bases). The length of the CDR3 is 14 residues. Deletions cut 4 bases from V and 3 bases from J, with 11 bases between. Germline V lookup: CDR1 PRHDT, CDR2 FYEKMQ (reference sequence). The CDR3 DNA reads as TGTGCCAGCAGCTCGGGGGGCGGGACAGATACGCAGTATTTT. Translated: CASSSGGGTDTQYF. Supplemented by reference TRBV13 and TRBJ2-3, the full variable domain reads AAGVIQSPRHLIKEKRETATLKCYPIPRHDTVYWYQQGPGQDPQFLISFYEKMQSDKGSIPDRFSAQQFSDYHSELNMSSLELGDSALYFCASSSGGGTDTQYFGPGTRLTVL.

The genes are TRBV6-6 and TRBJ1-2; 7 nucleotides line up with TRBD1. This CDR3 region has 14 residues. Trimming took 5 bases from V and 7 from J; bases not matched to a gene: 10. From germline, CDR1 is MNHNY and CDR2 SVGAGI (reference sequence). The CDR3 DNA sequence: TGTGCCAGCAGTACGACAGGGCAGATAGGTGGCTACACCTTC. As protein: CASSTTGQIGGYTF.

J is TRBJ2-3 and V is TRBV7-6; 14 bases agree with TRBD2. The ends lost 5 bases at V and 6 bases at J; junction bases unmatched: 10. The CDR3 is 17 amino acids. Germline V gives CDR1 SGHVS, CDR2 FNYEAQ. CDR3 sequence (DNA): TGTGCCAGCAGCCGATGGACGACTAGCGGGGGGGCGGATACGCAGTATTTT. This sequence encodes CASSRWTTSGGADTQYF.

The V call is TRBV3-1 (or the pseudogene TRBV3-2), the J call TRBJ2-1, with 14 bases fitting TRBD2. This CDR3 has 17 residues. Trimming removed 0 bases from V and 2 bases from J; junction bases left unmatched: 0. Germline assignment: CDR1 LGHDT and CDR2 YNNKEL (reference sequence). The CDR3 reads CASSQEGLAGAYNEQFF. The DNA for the CDR3 is TGTGCCAGCAGCCAAGAGGGACTAGCGGGGGCCTACAATGAGCAGTTCTTC.

The chain combines TRBV5-1 with TRBJ1-4, with D possibly TRBD1 on 5 matching bases. CDR3 length: 15 residues. Trimming pared 0 bases from V and 7 bases from J, leaving 13 bases between. Germline assignment: CDR1 SGHRS and CDR2 YFSETQ. The CDR3 spells CASSLATQGGEKLFF. The CDR3 nucleotides are TGCGCCAGCAGCTTGGCCACGCAGGGTGGTGAAAAACTGTTTTTT.

CDR3 DNA sequence: TGTGCTACCCCCCGGGCAGGGAACTATGGCTACACCTTC. Encoded protein: CATPRAGNYGYTF. The rearrangement joins TRBV2 to TRBJ1-2, with a tentative D call TRBD1 (5 bases). The V gene's germline CDR1 is SNHLY and CDR2 FYNNEI. The CDR3 has 13 residues.

Only one count was recorded for this clone. This chain links TRBV30 with TRBJ1-4; 8 bases align to TRBD1. Germline loops: CDR1 GTSNPN, CDR2 SVGIG (reference sequence). This CDR3 region has 14 residues. The V and J ends lost 7 bases and 5 bases, in that order; junction bases with no gene match: 9. The CDR3 here is CALKRTGKNEKLFF. In DNA form, the CDR3 reads TGTGCCTTGAAGCGGACAGGGAAAAATGAAAAACTGTTTTTT.

The chain joins TRBV7-9 to TRBJ1-4; D possibly corresponds to TRBD1 (6 bases). CDR1 is SEHNR, CDR2 FQNEAQ, per germline (reference sequence). The length of the CDR3 is 17 residues. V was cut by 4 bases and J by 3 bases, with 18 bases left in between. DNA of the CDR3: TGTGCCAGCAGCTCTCCCATTGGGGGCTACGCTAATGAAAAACTGTTTTTT. This encodes CASSSPIGGYANEKLFF.